This T cell receptor (beta chain) was observed in a study of cytomegalovirus exposure and HLA in healthy donors. The V and J ends lost 4 bases and 5 bases respectively, with 15 bases between them. Per the germline V gene, CDR1 is SGHTA and CDR2 is FQGNSA. The CDR3 runs to 16 residues. PCR primers comprised 60 Vbeta and 13 Jbeta primers. Clones were sequenced by immunoSEQ multiplex PCR, and TCRdb holds only the in-frame ones, with some missing. The table has under 150,000 clones, 75% to 85% seen once. The origin of this receptor is a woman aged 40 to 50 in good health and CMV-seropositive. Sequenced: PBMCs. This rearrangement joins TRBV7-2 to TRBJ1-6; TRBD1 might be the D (5 bases). The CDR3 loop is CASSSLPGGNNSPLHF. The CDR3, as DNA: TGTGCCAGCAGCTCCCTTCCCGGGGGGAATAATTCACCCCTCCACTTT. Based on the CDR3 plus reference TRBV7-2 and TRBJ1-6, the full variable domain is GAGVSQSPSNKVTEKGKDVELRCDPISGHTALYWYRQSLGQGLEFLIYFQGNSAPDKSGLPSDRFSAERTGGSVSTLTIQRTQQEDSAVYLCASSSLPGGNNSPLHFGNGTRLTVT.